The 21 T cell receptor beta chains reported below all come from one sample, sequenced in a study of T cell responses to AZD1222 COVID-19 vaccine. Repertoires were generated with immunoSEQ multiplex PCR, while TCRdb's copy carries only in-frame clones and drops some. In the table there are about 120,000 clones, 85% to 95% of which are singletons. The sequenced sample was peripheral blood, obtained on day 0 of AZD1222 vaccination. Receptors originate from an adult in good health.

The chain has TRBV6-1 and TRBJ1-1; no reliable D call. Trimming took off 7 bases at V and 2 bases at J, with 8 bases between the two ends. This CDR3 comprises 12 residues. CDR1 is MNHNS and CDR2 is SASEGT in the germline V gene. Written as DNA, the CDR3 is TGTGCCAGCACACACCCAAACACTGAAGCTTTCTTT. Its protein product is CASTHPNTEAFF.

About this clone itself: Germline and junction disagree at one end, which may indicate a read error. V is TRBV28 and J is TRBJ1-3, with a possible D match to TRBD1 (6 bases). The V gene's germline CDR1 is MDHEN and CDR2 SYDVKM. The CDR3 is 15 residues long. The CDR3 here is CASSSPQGPGNTIYF. As DNA, the CDR3 is TGTGCCAGCAGTTCGCCTCAGGGGCCTGGGAACACCATATATTTT.

V usage is TRBV6-5 and J usage is TRBJ2-2, with TRBD2 identical over 13 bases. Germline V gene sequence: CDR1 MNHEY, CDR2 SVGAGI. Trimming removed 4 bases from V and 4 bases from J; junction bases left unmatched: 3. CDR3 length: 16 residues. CDR3 sequence: CASSLTSGRVTGELFF. The CDR3 bases are TGTGCCAGCAGTTTAACTAGCGGGAGGGTCACCGGGGAGCTGTTTTTT.

A single count supports this clone. The V gene is TRBV12-5, the J gene TRBJ1-1; no clear D gene. CDR3 size: 13 residues. Germline lookup yields CDR1 LGHNT and CDR2 FRNRAP. V was clipped by 2 bases and J by 2 bases, with 6 bases between them. CDR3 DNA: TGTGCTAGTGGTTTGATCCCTAACACTGAAGCTTTCTTT. This codes for CASGLIPNTEAFF.

The chain is built from TRBV27 and TRBJ1-5; TRBD1 might be the D (5 bases). The V end lost 7 bases, the J end lost 6 bases, and 16 bases lay between the germline ends. The CDR3 sequence is 14 residues long. Per the germline V gene, CDR1 is MNHEY and CDR2 is SMNVEV (reference sequence). The CDR3 DNA sequence: TGTGCCAGCACCCAAACGGGGGGGGTTCAGCCCCAGCATTTT. As protein: CASTQTGGVQPQHF.

The chain is built from TRBV9 and TRBJ2-3; TRBD2 matches 8 bases. Germline assignment: CDR1 SGDLS and CDR2 YYNGEE. The CDR3 has 16 amino acids. V dropped 0 bases and J dropped 4; count of bases not matched to a gene: 7. The CDR3 coding sequence is TGTGCCAGCAGCGTAGGTGTCACTAGCGGAGCAGATACGCAGTATTTT. It codes for CASSVGVTSGADTQYF.

The chain has TRBV3-1 (or the pseudogene TRBV3-2) and TRBJ1-2; D is uncertain. The CDR3 has 15 residues. Looked up from germline, CDR1 is LGHDT and CDR2 is YNNKEL (reference sequence). V was trimmed by 2 bases and J by 8 bases, leaving 18 bases between them. CDR3 sequence (DNA): TGTGCCAGCAGCCAAACCCGGGCCGGTTTAGAGGGCTACACCTTC. It specifies CASSQTRAGLEGYTF.

The J gene is TRBJ1-5, the V gene TRBV5-3, with D perhaps matching TRBD1 (6 bases). TRBV5-3 carries the ORF label, with uncertain function. Deletions cut 3 bases from V and 1 base from J, with 11 bases between. The length of the CDR3 is 15 residues. CDR3 residues: CARSSGVRSNQPQHF. Written as DNA, the CDR3 is TGTGCCAGAAGCTCAGGGGTGCGGAGCAATCAGCCCCAGCATTTT.

This sequence joins TRBV11-2 and TRBJ2-5; a weak D match, TRBD1 (7 bases). V gave up 5 bases and J gave up 0 bases, with 16 bases separating them. CDR3 length equals 16 residues. Germline V gene sequence: CDR1 SGHAT, CDR2 FQNNGV. The CDR3 coding sequence is TGTGCCAGCAGCCTGGACAGGAGGGGGTACCAAGAGACCCAGTACTTC. This sequence encodes CASSLDRRGYQETQYF.

This sequence joins TRBV5-1 and TRBJ1-1; 8 nucleotides align to TRBD1. From germline, CDR1 is SGHRS and CDR2 YFSETQ. The CDR3 sequence is 16 residues long. V shed 4 bases, J shed 1 base, and the junction held 9 bases outside the gene matches. CDR3 DNA: TGCGCCAGCAGCCCTGGGGGGACAGGCAGGAACACTGAAGCTTTCTTT. Amino acid sequence: CASSPGGTGRNTEAFF.

This clone was seen just once. The gene calls are TRBV5-5 and TRBJ2-2; 7 bases map to TRBD1. CDR1 is SGHKS and CDR2 is YYEKEE in the germline V gene (reference sequence). The CDR3 has 19 residues. V dropped 2 bases and J dropped 0; count of bases not matched to a gene: 13. The CDR3 region has the DNA TGTGCCAGCAGCTTAAATTCTCCCCGGGACAGCGCGAACACCGGGGAGCTGTTTTTT. Its translation is CASSLNSPRDSANTGELFF.

The rearrangement joins TRBV27 to TRBJ1-6, with D tentatively TRBD1 (5 bases). Trimming left V 4 bases short and J 6 bases short, with 16 bases between. Germline V lookup: CDR1 MNHEY, CDR2 SMNVEV (reference sequence). The CDR3 is 16 residues long. CDR3 DNA: TGTGCCAGCAGTTGGGGTGGGGGTAACCCTAATTCACCCCTCCACTTT. Its translation is CASSWGGGNPNSPLHF.

J is TRBJ2-7 and V is TRBV19; D may be TRBD1 (5 bases). V was trimmed by 5 bases and J by 3 bases, leaving 20 bases between them. Germline values: CDR1 LNHDA, CDR2 SQIVND (reference sequence). The CDR3 runs to 16 residues. CDR3 amino acids: CASSPHYDSVNYEQYF. The CDR3 DNA is TGTGCCAGTAGTCCTCACTACGACAGCGTAAACTACGAGCAGTACTTC. Based on the CDR3 plus reference TRBV19 and TRBJ2-7, the full variable domain is DGGITQSPKYLFRKEGQNVTLSCEQNLNHDAMYWYRQDPGQGLRLIYYSQIVNDFQKGDIAEGYSVSREKKESFPLTVTSAQKNPTAFYLCASSPHYDSVNYEQYFGPGTRLTVT.

The chain couples TRBV6-5 to TRBJ1-2; TRBD1 aligns across 7 bases. The CDR3 runs to 13 residues. V lost 7 bases to trimming and J lost 3 bases; unmatched junction nucleotides: 5. Germline V CDR1 and CDR2: MNHEY, SVGAGI. CDR3 coding DNA: TGTGCCAGCACCCCGGGACAGTACTATGGCTACACCTTC. Protein sequence: CASTPGQYYGYTF.

The J gene is TRBJ2-3, the V gene TRBV2, with TRBD1 matching 7 bases. The CDR3 is 15 amino acids. Looked up from germline, CDR1 is SNHLY and CDR2 is FYNNEI. V lost 6 bases and J lost 5; bases outside the gene matches: 11. The DNA for the CDR3 is TGTGCCAGCAGGGAACAGGGGACCTCCCTAGATACGCAGTATTTT. Protein sequence: CASREQGTSLDTQYF.

The genes are TRBV10-3 and TRBJ1-1, with a tentative D call TRBD1 (5 bases). Between the trimmed V and J ends, which lost 4 bases and 3 bases, there was a span of 15 bases. The CDR3 totals 15 residues. CDR1 ENHRY and CDR2 SYGVKD come from the germline V gene. The CDR3 is CAISGGEPEYTEAFF. The CDR3, as DNA: TGTGCCATCAGTGGGGGGGAGCCGGAATACACTGAAGCTTTCTTT.

V is TRBV4-1 and J is TRBJ1-2; D ambiguous. The CDR3 contains 14 residues. Germline CDR1 reads MGHRA; CDR2 reads YSYEKL. Trimming removed 0 bases at V and 8 bases at J, with 13 bases between. The CDR3 coding sequence is TGCGCCAGCAGCCAAGATGAAGGGTTGGGGGGCTACACCTTC. This sequence encodes CASSQDEGLGGYTF.

The chain has TRBV28 and TRBJ1-3; possibly TRBD1 for D (6 bases). Trimming shortened V by 6 bases and J by 2 bases, and 11 bases separated the two germline ends. The CDR3 length is 14 residues. Per germline, CDR1 MDHEN and CDR2 SYDVKM. The CDR3 bases are TGTGCCAGCAGCCAAGGGGGACCTGGAAACACCATATATTTT. It specifies CASSQGGPGNTIYF.

The V and J genes are TRBV13 and TRBJ2-7; D possibly corresponds to TRBD2 (6 bases). CDR3 length: 14 amino acids. Germline V gene data show CDR1 as PRHDT and CDR2 as FYEKMQ (reference sequence). The V end was cut by 2 bases, the J end by 0 bases, with 8 bases between. Here the CDR3 reads CASSLSGSSYEQYF. CDR3 nucleotides: TGTGCCAGCAGCTTATCCGGGAGCTCCTACGAGCAGTACTTC.

The chain links TRBV4-1 to TRBJ2-7; D uncertain. CDR1 is MGHRA and CDR2 is YSYEKL in the germline V gene. The CDR3 covers 17 residues. Trimming shortened V by 4 bases and J by 1 base, and 20 bases separated the two germline ends. CDR3 loop: CASSLILSPDRSYEQYF. The CDR3 DNA reads as TGCGCCAGCAGCCTTATATTGTCCCCGGATCGTTCCTACGAGCAGTACTTC.

The genes are TRBV7-9 and TRBJ2-7; the match to TRBD2 covers 10 bases. The V and J ends lost 4 bases and 2 bases, in that order; junction bases with no gene match: 11. CDR1 is SEHNR, CDR2 FQNEAQ, per germline (reference sequence). The CDR3 consists of 17 residues. The CDR3 protein is CASSSRTEREGPYEQYF. In DNA form, the CDR3 reads TGTGCCAGCAGCTCAAGGACGGAGCGGGAGGGCCCCTACGAGCAGTACTTC.